This entry lists 8 T cell receptor beta chains sequenced from one sample in a study of blood T cell repertoires in COVID-19. The data were produced by immunoSEQ multiplex PCR, yet TCRdb's version contains in-frame clones alone and is incomplete. The table lists about 270,000 clones, just under 90% of them singletons, with 1.9% in the top ten. Material for sequencing was PBMCs or T cells enriched from blood (not recorded which). The receptors were gathered from an older woman who had recovered from COVID-19.

The CDR3 is CASSPRGLAGGMGTQYF. Written as DNA, the CDR3 is TGTGCCAGCAGCCCCCGAGGTCTAGCGGGGGGAATGGGTACGCAGTATTTT. The rearrangement uses TRBV7-2 and TRBJ2-3; TRBD2 matches 11 bases. V shed 5 bases, J shed 8 bases, and the junction held 15 bases outside the gene matches. The CDR3 extends over 17 amino acids. From germline, CDR1 is SGHTA and CDR2 FQGNSA.

This clone has just one count. The chain carries TRBV28 and TRBJ1-1; perhaps TRBD1 as D (5 bases). V lost 7 bases and J lost 4, with 13 bases in between. Germline CDR1 is MDHEN and CDR2 is SYDVKM. The CDR3 consists of 13 residues. The CDR3 is CASITWGGTEAFF. The DNA for the CDR3 is TGTGCCAGCATCACGTGGGGGGGCACTGAAGCTTTCTTT.

This chain joins TRBV5-1 and TRBJ1-3, with 7 bases fitting TRBD1. CDR3 size: 14 residues. Germline trimming cut 2 bases from V and 4 bases from J; bases unmatched to any gene: 3. The germline V gene encodes CDR1 SGHRS and CDR2 YFSETQ. CDR3 residues: CASSFRQGGNTIYF. The CDR3 nucleotides read TGCGCCAGCAGCTTCAGACAGGGAGGAAACACCATATATTTT.

J is TRBJ1-4 and V is TRBV28, with TRBD1 matching over 8 bases. The CDR3 runs 15 residues. Trimming at V came to 5 bases and at J to 8 bases, leaving 10 bases not matched to a gene. Per germline, CDR1 MDHEN and CDR2 SYDVKM. Here the CDR3 DNA reads TGTGCCAGCAGTCCTCACGGACAGGGAGGAGAAAAACTGTTTTTT. As protein: CASSPHGQGGEKLFF.

This chain links TRBV7-2 with TRBJ1-5, with 7 bases matching TRBD1. V shed 4 bases, J shed 7 bases, and the junction held 4 bases outside the gene matches. This CDR3 is built from 13 residues. Germline loops: CDR1 SGHTA, CDR2 FQGNSA. CDR3 coding DNA: TGTGCCAGCAGCTACAGGGGTAGGCAGCCCCAGCATTTT. This codes for CASSYRGRQPQHF.

V is TRBV28 and J is TRBJ1-2; 12 nucleotides align to TRBD1. The CDR3 consists of 16 residues. The germline CDR1 and CDR2 sequences are MDHEN and SYDVKM. The trim removed 5 bases at V and 5 bases at J, leaving 9 bases unmatched. The CDR3 nucleotides read TGTGCCAGCAGTAGTGGGACAGGGGGCATGAGGTATGGCTACACCTTC. Encoded protein: CASSSGTGGMRYGYTF.

V and J are TRBV5-1 and TRBJ1-5; 8 bases agree with TRBD1. The junction had 4 bases not matched to a gene; V was cut back by 1 base and J by 4 bases. The CDR3 has 15 residues. Looked up from germline, CDR1 is SGHRS and CDR2 is YFSETQ. CDR3: CASSLTTGENQPQHF. The DNA of the CDR3 is TGCGCCAGCAGCTTGACGACAGGGGAGAATCAGCCCCAGCATTTT.

The chain has TRBV3-1 (or the pseudogene TRBV3-2) and TRBJ2-3; 8 nucleotides agree with TRBD2. This CDR3 spans 16 amino acids. The J segment lost 3 bases and the V segment lost 0 bases, leaving 5 bases of the junction unmatched. Germline CDR1 reads LGHDT; CDR2 reads YNNKEL (reference sequence). The CDR3, as DNA: TGTGCCAGCAGCCAAGATGTCGGGGGGGCGACAGATACGCAGTATTTT. Its protein is CASSQDVGGATDTQYF.